The 32 T cell receptor beta chains given below trace back to one sample, sequenced in a study of blood T cell repertoires in COVID-19. The table came from immunoSEQ multiplex PCR; TCRdb's copy has only in-frame clones and leaves some out. The data contain 95,000 to 150,000 clones, approximately 88% of them singletons. The sample was peripheral blood. These TCRs come from a man aged 50-59 years with acute or convalescent COVID-19.

The chain combines TRBV30 with TRBJ2-7; 11 nucleotides agree with TRBD2. The trim removed 1 base at V and 5 bases at J, leaving 16 bases unmatched. This CDR3 is built from 18 residues. Germline CDR1 GTSNPN, CDR2 SVGIG (reference sequence). CDR3 amino acids: CAWSGGWGVAGGNHEQYF. The CDR3 DNA reads TGTGCCTGGAGTGGAGGTTGGGGGGTAGCGGGAGGGAACCACGAGCAGTACTTC.

This clone was detected only a few times. This chain uses TRBV2 with TRBJ1-5, with 11 nucleotides matching TRBD1. The CDR3 runs to 16 residues. V was clipped by 1 base and J by 7 bases; unmatched bases: 6. CDR1 is SNHLY, CDR2 FYNNEI, per germline. CDR3 protein: CASSEGQDRGPQPQHF. CDR3 DNA sequence: TGTGCCAGCAGTGAAGGTCAGGACAGGGGGCCCCAGCCCCAGCATTTT.

The chain is built from TRBV4-3 and TRBJ1-1; 9 positions match TRBD1. The J segment lost 12 bases and the V segment lost 3 bases, leaving 5 bases of the junction unmatched. Germline CDR1 LGHNA, CDR2 YSLEER. This CDR3 region has 12 residues. The CDR3 sequence is CASSQGDRVTFF. The CDR3 nucleotides are TGCGCCAGCAGCCAGGGGGACAGGGTAACTTTCTTT.

The gene calls are TRBV11-3 and TRBJ2-3; D is possibly TRBD2 (6 bases). Germline CDR1 SGHNT, CDR2 YENEEA. There are 14 residues in the CDR3. V lost 4 bases to trimming and J lost 4 bases, with 12 bases between them. The CDR3 nucleotides are TGTGCCAGCAGCTCCGGGAGTAGTCCAGATACGCAGTATTTT. This encodes CASSSGSSPDTQYF.

The chain recombines TRBV15 with TRBJ1-2, with 7 bases that match TRBD1. Per germline, CDR1 LNHNV and CDR2 YYDKDF (reference sequence). With 1 base clipped from V and 4 bases from J, the junction kept 6 bases outside the gene matches. This CDR3 has 15 residues. CDR3 amino acids: CATSRGVGTVYGYTF. DNA for the CDR3: TGTGCCACCAGCAGAGGAGTCGGGACAGTCTATGGCTACACCTTC.

The V gene is TRBV5-1, the J gene TRBJ2-1; D not resolved. The CDR3 runs to 11 residues. Germline CDR1 SGHRS, CDR2 YFSETQ. V shed 2 bases and J shed 5 bases, with 2 bases lying between them. CDR3 amino acids: CASSFDNEQFF. The CDR3 DNA reads TGCGCCAGCAGCTTCGACAATGAGCAGTTCTTC.

This chain connects TRBV28 to TRBJ1-2; weak D call: TRBD1 (6 bases). Trimming removed 7 bases from V and 4 bases from J, with 13 bases in between. The germline V gene encodes CDR1 MDHEN and CDR2 SYDVKM. The CDR3 spans 13 residues. The CDR3, as DNA: TGTGCCAGCACCTCAGGGGCGGGCTATGGCTACACCTTC. Residues: CASTSGAGYGYTF.

The genes are TRBV5-1 and TRBJ2-5; possibly TRBD1 for D (6 bases). V was shortened by 1 base and J by 1 base, with 11 bases between the two germline ends. Germline V gene data show CDR1 as SGHRS and CDR2 as YFSETQ. The CDR3 has 15 residues. DNA for the CDR3: TGCGCCAGCAGCTTGCCAGACAGGCCCCAAGAGACCCAGTACTTC. As protein: CASSLPDRPQETQYF.

The chain couples TRBV9 to TRBJ2-1, with 10 bases that match TRBD2. CDR3 length: 15 residues. CDR1 is SGDLS and CDR2 is YYNGEE in the germline V gene. V lost 4 bases to trimming and J lost 4 bases; unmatched junction nucleotides: 5. This CDR3 is CASSPWTSGYNEQFF. The CDR3 DNA is TGTGCCAGCAGCCCTTGGACTAGCGGATACAATGAGCAGTTCTTC. Full variable domain (rest looked up from reference TRBV9 and TRBJ2-1): DSGVTQTPKHLITATGQRVTLRCSPRSGDLSVYWYQQSLDQGLQFLIQYYNGEERAKGNILERFSAQQFPDLHSELNLSSLELGDSALYFCASSPWTSGYNEQFFGPGTRLTVL.

CDR3 DNA sequence: TGTGCCAGCTCACAGACTAGCGCCCACGAGCAGTACTTC. Translated: CASSQTSAHEQYF. This rearrangement joins TRBV18 to TRBJ2-7, with TRBD2 matching 8 bases. The J segment lost 5 bases and the V segment lost 4 bases, leaving 4 bases of the junction unmatched. This CDR3 contains 13 residues. Germline CDR1 KGHSH, CDR2 LQKENI. The full variable domain, with the rest looked up from reference TRBV18 and TRBJ2-7, is NAGVMQNPRHLVRRRGQEARLRCSPMKGHSHVYWYRQLPEEGLKFMVYLQKENIIDESGMPKERFSAEFPKEGPSILRIQQVVRGDSAAYFCASSQTSAHEQYFGPGTRLTVT.

V gene TRBV18 combines with J gene TRBJ2-5; D call uncertain. Trimming took 3 bases from V and 6 from J, leaving 14 bases between them. The germline V gene encodes CDR1 KGHSH and CDR2 LQKENI. The CDR3 contains 14 residues. CDR3 protein: CASSPPTQSQTQYF. CDR3 coding DNA: TGTGCCAGCTCACCTCCGACTCAAAGCCAGACCCAGTACTTC.

J is TRBJ2-1 and V is TRBV11-2, with 9 bases aligning to TRBD1. This CDR3 is 17 amino acids long. CDR1 is SGHAT, CDR2 FQNNGV, per germline. V dropped 4 bases and J dropped 2; count of bases not matched to a gene: 9. This CDR3 reads CASSSETGGWTYNEQFF. For the CDR3, the DNA is TGTGCCAGCAGCTCAGAGACAGGGGGTTGGACCTACAATGAGCAGTTCTTC.

V is TRBV5-1 and J is TRBJ2-5; 7 bases map to TRBD2. In germline, CDR1 is SGHRS, CDR2 YFSETQ. This CDR3 region has 14 residues. The V gene end was trimmed by 4 bases and the J gene end by 7 bases; junction bases not matched to a gene: 10. The CDR3 nucleotides are TGCGCCAGCAGCACTAGCGTTCAAGTCGGGACCCAGTACTTC. Encoded protein: CASSTSVQVGTQYF.

The CDR3 DNA reads as TGTGCCAGTGGCGTGGGGCTAGCGGGAGCGCAAGATACGCAGTATTTT. This codes for CASGVGLAGAQDTQYF. The V call is TRBV9, the J call TRBJ2-3, with 10 bases aligning to TRBD2. The CDR3 contains 16 residues. Germline CDR1 SGDLS, CDR2 YYNGEE. V dropped 8 bases and J dropped 5; count of bases not matched to a gene: 14. The whole variable domain, filled in from reference TRBV9 and TRBJ2-3, reads DSGVTQTPKHLITATGQRVTLRCSPRSGDLSVYWYQQSLDQGLQFLIQYYNGEERAKGNILERFSAQQFPDLHSELNLSSLELGDSALYFCASGVGLAGAQDTQYFGPGTRLTVL.

The chain links TRBV5-6 to TRBJ2-5; D gene ambiguous. CDR1 and CDR2 from the germline V gene are SGHDT and YYEEEE. The CDR3 consists of 13 residues. V was pared by 1 base and J by 0 bases, with 4 bases between. The CDR3 sequence: CASSLWHQETQYF. The CDR3 bases are TGTGCCAGCAGCTTGTGGCACCAAGAGACCCAGTACTTC.

The chain employs TRBV6-5 and TRBJ2-7; 12 bases fit TRBD2. The CDR3 extends over 15 amino acids. CDR1 MNHEY and CDR2 SVGAGI come from the germline V gene. Trimming took 5 bases from V and 3 from J; bases not matched to a gene: 5. In nucleotides, the CDR3 is TGTGCCAGCAGTCTACGACTAGCGGGAGACTACGAGCAGTACTTC. It codes for CASSLRLAGDYEQYF.

The genes are TRBV25-1 and TRBJ1-2; D is possibly TRBD1 (5 bases). Per germline, CDR1 MGHDK and CDR2 SYGVNS. Between the trimmed V and J ends, which lost 8 bases and 8 bases, there was a span of 18 bases. This CDR3 has 13 amino acids. The CDR3 sequence: CASSQAGKGGYTF. In DNA form, the CDR3 reads TGTGCCAGCTCTCAGGCAGGGAAGGGAGGCTACACCTTC.

V is TRBV7-9 and J is TRBJ1-6, with D possibly matching TRBD1 (6 bases). The V gene lost 6 bases and the J gene lost 4 bases, with 13 bases spanning the gap. This CDR3 is 15 amino acids long. Germline-derived CDR1 and CDR2 are SEHNR and FQNEAQ (reference sequence). This CDR3 reads CASSRTVNYNSPLHF. CDR3 sequence (DNA): TGTGCCAGCAGTCGGACAGTCAATTATAATTCACCCCTCCACTTT.

The chain couples TRBV11-2 to TRBJ2-7; 14 positions agree with TRBD2. The germline V gene encodes CDR1 SGHAT and CDR2 FQNNGV. J lost 5 bases, V lost 5 bases, and 5 bases had no gene match. The CDR3 has 15 residues. CDR3 coding DNA: TGTGCCAGCAGCCCATGGACTAGCGGGAGGCACGAGCAGTACTTC. The encoded protein is CASSPWTSGRHEQYF.

V gene TRBV11-2 combines with J gene TRBJ2-3; tentative D call: TRBD2 (7 bases). The CDR3 spans 15 residues. The V gene's germline CDR1 is SGHAT and CDR2 FQNNGV. With 2 bases removed from V and 0 bases from J, the gap between germline ends came to 9 bases. The CDR3 region is CASSLRGASTDTQYF. The CDR3 DNA reads as TGTGCCAGCAGCTTACGGGGGGCTAGCACAGATACGCAGTATTTT.

V gene TRBV5-1 combines with J gene TRBJ1-6; the D gene is possibly TRBD1 (6 bases). The CDR3 covers 14 residues. V lost 0 bases, J lost 5 bases, and 6 bases lay in between. Germline assignment: CDR1 SGHRS and CDR2 YFSETQ. The DNA of the CDR3 is TGCGCCAGCAGCTTGGAGGGGGATAATTCACCCCTCCACTTT. It translates to CASSLEGDNSPLHF.

The chain links TRBV18 to TRBJ1-4; no reliable D call. V gave up 4 bases and J gave up 7 bases, with 16 bases separating them. CDR3 length: 15 amino acids. The germline CDR1 and CDR2 sequences are KGHSH and LQKENI. The CDR3 DNA follows: TGTGCCAGCTCACTACAGCGGGCTATCGGTGAAAAACTGTTTTTT. It encodes CASSLQRAIGEKLFF.

The chain links TRBV6-5 to TRBJ2-7; 9 bases match TRBD1. V dropped 3 bases and J dropped 3; count of bases not matched to a gene: 6. CDR3 length: 15 residues. Per germline, CDR1 MNHEY and CDR2 SVGAGI. The CDR3 DNA follows: TGTGCCAGCAGTTATACCGGGACAGGGTTCTACGAGCAGTACTTC. This sequence encodes CASSYTGTGFYEQYF.

The V call is TRBV2, the J call TRBJ2-5; TRBD1 matches 7 bases. Unmatched junction bases numbered 14, after V lost 3 bases and J lost 1 base. The CDR3 is 18 amino acids. Looked up from germline, CDR1 is SNHLY and CDR2 is FYNNEI. CDR3 protein: CASSELPSGTATQETQYF. The CDR3 bases are TGTGCCAGCAGTGAGCTTCCTTCCGGGACAGCTACCCAAGAGACCCAGTACTTC.

This clone was recorded only once. The chain joins TRBV4-1 to TRBJ1-3; TRBD1 might be the D (6 bases). The CDR3 is 19 residues long. Germline CDR1 and CDR2: MGHRA and YSYEKL. Trimming left V 3 bases short and J 4 bases short, with 25 bases between. CDR3: CASSHRGTSYLGKGNTIYF. Written as DNA, the CDR3 is TGCGCCAGCAGCCACAGAGGGACATCTTATTTAGGGAAGGGAAACACCATATATTTT.

The chain is built from TRBV9 and TRBJ1-5; D not resolved. Trimming left V 0 bases short and J 7 bases short, with 14 bases between. The CDR3 contains 15 residues. Looked up from germline, CDR1 is SGDLS and CDR2 is YYNGEE. This CDR3 is CASSVEGTGSQPQHF. The CDR3 coding sequence is TGTGCCAGCAGCGTAGAGGGCACGGGATCCCAGCCCCAGCATTTT.

This clone has more than one count but fewer than ten. The chain couples TRBV7-9 to TRBJ2-5, with D maybe TRBD2 (5 bases). Germline V gene lookup returns CDR1 SEHNR and CDR2 FQNEAQ (reference sequence). The CDR3 spans 14 residues. V was shortened by 2 bases and J by 0 bases, with 7 bases between the two germline ends. The CDR3 region has the DNA TGTGCCAGCAGCTTAAGGCGGGACCAAGAGACCCAGTACTTC. The encoded protein is CASSLRRDQETQYF.

This clone occurred once. The rearrangement uses TRBV2 and TRBJ1-2; possible D gene TRBD1, 5 bases. This CDR3 is built from 17 residues. Trimming removed 1 base from V and 5 bases from J, with 20 bases in between. Germline assignment: CDR1 SNHLY and CDR2 FYNNEI. The CDR3 loop reads CASSEESQVPFSYGYTF. CDR3 sequence (DNA): TGTGCCAGCAGTGAAGAATCACAGGTTCCCTTTTCTTATGGCTACACCTTC. Full variable domain (missing parts from reference TRBV2 and TRBJ1-2): EPEVTQTPSHQVTQMGQEVILRCVPISNHLYFYWYRQILGQKVEFLVSFYNNEISEKSEIFDDQFSVERPDGSNFTLKIRSTKLEDSAMYFCASSEESQVPFSYGYTFGSGTRLTVV.

The rearrangement joins TRBV10-2 to TRBJ1-1; 9 bases agree with TRBD1. Per germline, CDR1 WSHSY and CDR2 SAAADI. The V and J ends lost 0 bases and 4 bases, in that order; junction bases with no gene match: 9. This CDR3 is built from 17 residues. The CDR3 DNA reads as TGCGCCAGCAGTGAGTCGAAAGTGGGGACAGGGAGCACTGAAGCTTTCTTT. This encodes CASSESKVGTGSTEAFF.

This chain joins TRBV19 and TRBJ2-7; 10 bases are shared with TRBD2. Per germline, CDR1 LNHDA and CDR2 SQIVND (reference sequence). CDR3 length equals 16 residues. Unmatched junction bases numbered 11, after V lost 4 bases and J lost 5 bases. The chain's CDR3 is CASSTFPSGRVDEQYF. The DNA of the CDR3 is TGTGCCAGTAGTACGTTCCCCAGCGGGAGGGTCGACGAGCAGTACTTC.

V is TRBV5-5 and J is TRBJ2-3, with D maybe TRBD2 (5 bases). The ends were cut back, 5 bases at V and 0 bases at J, with 13 bases in the middle. Germline CDR1 is SGHKS and CDR2 is YYEKEE (reference sequence). The CDR3 is 15 amino acids. DNA for the CDR3: TGTGCCAGCAGTTATAATCGCGGGAGCACAGATACGCAGTATTTT. It specifies CASSYNRGSTDTQYF.

This clone was detected once. V and J are TRBV12-3 or TRBV12-4 and TRBJ2-3; 9 bases are shared with TRBD2. This CDR3 contains 11 residues. The junction had 7 bases not matched to a gene; V was cut back by 6 bases and J by 15 bases. This chain's CDR3 is CASSLTSGLYF. Here the CDR3 DNA reads TGTGCCAGCAGCCTGACTAGCGGTTTATATTTT.